This record covers a single T cell receptor (beta chain). Antigen: not known. Roughly 10 milliliters was the volume of peripheral blood drawn from each donor. Next came a second PCR, run for about 7 to 12 cycles, which used a sample-barcoded 5' primer along with a J-beta primer mix. TCRdb called the 5' RACE reads again in MiXCR, with one record for every CDR3 protein. The sample has about 800,000 distinct CDR3 sequences, roughly 64% seen once. The record originates from a study of blood T cells in healthy people across ages. Broader study findings: Compared with aged donors, long-lived donors showed fewer expanded clones, suggesting selection. The recorded TCR beta diversity per million T cells decreased in a roughly linear manner with age.

Germline CDR1 is SEHNR and CDR2 is FQNEAQ (reference sequence). The CDR3 consists of 14 residues. The J segment lost 0 bases and the V segment lost 5 bases, leaving 4 bases of the junction unmatched. The receptor was isolated from a man aged 30-40 years in good health. The V and J genes are TRBV7-9 and TRBJ2-7; TRBD2 matches at 7 bases. What was sequenced was blood. This chain's CDR3 is CASSRRDYSYEQYF. CDR3 DNA: TGTGCCAGCAGCAGGAGGGACTACTCCTACGAGCAGTACTTC.